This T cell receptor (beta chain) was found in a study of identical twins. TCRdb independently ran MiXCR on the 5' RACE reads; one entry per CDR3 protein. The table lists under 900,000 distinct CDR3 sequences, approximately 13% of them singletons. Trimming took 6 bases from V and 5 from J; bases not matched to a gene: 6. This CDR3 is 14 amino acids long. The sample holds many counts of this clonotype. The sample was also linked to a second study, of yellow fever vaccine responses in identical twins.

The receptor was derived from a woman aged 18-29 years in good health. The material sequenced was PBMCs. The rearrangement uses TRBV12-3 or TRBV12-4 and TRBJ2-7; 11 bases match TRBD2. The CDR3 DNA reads TGTGCCAGCAGGCTTAGCGGGAGGGCAGACGAGCAGTACTTC. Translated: CASRLSGRADEQYF.